This T cell receptor (beta chain) is drawn from a study of cytomegalovirus exposure and HLA in healthy donors. Per germline, CDR1 KGHSH and CDR2 LQKENI. V lost 3 bases and J 2 bases, leaving 11 bases between the germline ends. This CDR3 is 15 amino acids long. This PCR relied on a set of 60 Vbeta primers and 13 Jbeta primers. Measured with immunoSEQ multiplex PCR; TCRdb has only the in-frame clones, and not every one. Here the sample spans approximately 100,000 clones, 74% being singletons. The chain combines TRBV18 with TRBJ2-1, with D possibly being TRBD1 (5 bases). The material sequenced was PBMCs. The sequence derives from a human donor in good health. The CDR3 region has the DNA TGTGCCAGCTCACCTCGGCAGGGCACCTACAATGAGCAGTTCTTC. Its protein product is CASSPRQGTYNEQFF.